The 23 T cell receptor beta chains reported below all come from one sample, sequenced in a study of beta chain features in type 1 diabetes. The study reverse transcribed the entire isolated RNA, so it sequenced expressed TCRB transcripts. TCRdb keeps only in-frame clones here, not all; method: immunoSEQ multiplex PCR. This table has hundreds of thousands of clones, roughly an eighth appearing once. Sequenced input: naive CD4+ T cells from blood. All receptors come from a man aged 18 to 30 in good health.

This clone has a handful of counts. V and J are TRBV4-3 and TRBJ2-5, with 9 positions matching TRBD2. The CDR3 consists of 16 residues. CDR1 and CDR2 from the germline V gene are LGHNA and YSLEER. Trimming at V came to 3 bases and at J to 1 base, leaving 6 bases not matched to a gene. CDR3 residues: CASSQNSGGSQETQYF. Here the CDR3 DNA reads TGCGCCAGCAGCCAGAATAGCGGGGGAAGCCAAGAGACCCAGTACTTC.

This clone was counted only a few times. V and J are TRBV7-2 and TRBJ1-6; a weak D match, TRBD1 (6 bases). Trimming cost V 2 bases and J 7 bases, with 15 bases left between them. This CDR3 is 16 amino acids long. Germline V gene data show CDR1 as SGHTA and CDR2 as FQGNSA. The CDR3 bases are TGTGCCAGCAGCTTATCCAGGGGCCGACTAAATTCACCCCTCCACTTT. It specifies CASSLSRGRLNSPLHF.

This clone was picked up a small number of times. The CDR3 region has the DNA TGTGCCTGGAGTCACTACTCTGGAAACACCATATATTTT. Translated, it gives CAWSHYSGNTIYF. V gene TRBV30 combines with J gene TRBJ1-3; D uncertain. The V end was cut by 2 bases, the J end by 0 bases, with 5 bases between. The CDR3 is made up of 13 amino acids. CDR1 and CDR2 (germline): GTSNPN, SVGIG (reference sequence).

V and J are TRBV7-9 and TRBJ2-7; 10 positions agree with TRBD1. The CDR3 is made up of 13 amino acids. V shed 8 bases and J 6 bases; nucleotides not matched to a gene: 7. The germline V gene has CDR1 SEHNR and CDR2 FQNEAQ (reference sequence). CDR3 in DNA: TGTGCCAGCGCCGGGACAGGGGAGTTCGAGCAGTACTTC. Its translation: CASAGTGEFEQYF.

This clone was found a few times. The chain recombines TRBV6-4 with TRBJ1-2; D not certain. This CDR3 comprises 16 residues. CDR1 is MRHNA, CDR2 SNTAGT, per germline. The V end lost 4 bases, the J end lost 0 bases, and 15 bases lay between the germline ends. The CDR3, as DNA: TGTGCCAGCAGTGTCGAGGTTGGTTGGTCTAACTATGGCTACACCTTC. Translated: CASSVEVGWSNYGYTF.

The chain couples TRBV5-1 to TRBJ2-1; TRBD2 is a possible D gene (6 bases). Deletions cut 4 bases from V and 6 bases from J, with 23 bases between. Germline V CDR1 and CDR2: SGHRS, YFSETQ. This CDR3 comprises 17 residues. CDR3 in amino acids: CASSPDGGGGRINEQFF. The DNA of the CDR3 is TGCGCCAGCAGCCCGGATGGGGGAGGCGGTAGAATCAATGAGCAGTTCTTC.

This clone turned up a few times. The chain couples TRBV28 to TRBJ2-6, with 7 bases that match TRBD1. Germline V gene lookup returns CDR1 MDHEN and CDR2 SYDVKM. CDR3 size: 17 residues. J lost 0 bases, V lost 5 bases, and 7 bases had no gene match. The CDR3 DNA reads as TGTGCCAGCAGTCCCAGGACAGGAGCCTCTGGGGCCAACGTCCTGACTTTC. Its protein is CASSPRTGASGANVLTF.

In DNA, the CDR3 is TGTGCCAGCAGTGCCCGGGGGGCAGAGGCCACAGATACGCAGTATTTT. This translates into CASSARGAEATDTQYF. The chain combines TRBV6-6 with TRBJ2-3; possible D gene TRBD2, 7 bases. V was trimmed by 5 bases and J by 2 bases, leaving 17 bases between them. The CDR3 is made up of 16 amino acids. Germline V gene data show CDR1 as MNHNY and CDR2 as SVGAGI (reference sequence).

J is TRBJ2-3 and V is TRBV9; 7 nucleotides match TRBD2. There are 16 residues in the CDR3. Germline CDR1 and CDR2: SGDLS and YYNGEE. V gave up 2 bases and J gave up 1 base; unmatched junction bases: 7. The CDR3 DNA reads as TGTGCCAGCAGCGTGCTGGGGCTAGCGGGCACAGATACGCAGTATTTT. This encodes CASSVLGLAGTDTQYF.

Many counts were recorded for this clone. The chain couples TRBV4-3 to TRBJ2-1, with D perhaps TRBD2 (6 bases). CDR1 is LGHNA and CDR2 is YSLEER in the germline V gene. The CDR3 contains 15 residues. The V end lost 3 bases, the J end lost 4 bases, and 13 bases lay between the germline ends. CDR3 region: CASSQSGSKYNEQFF. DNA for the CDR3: TGCGCCAGCAGCCAGAGCGGGTCCAAATACAATGAGCAGTTCTTC.

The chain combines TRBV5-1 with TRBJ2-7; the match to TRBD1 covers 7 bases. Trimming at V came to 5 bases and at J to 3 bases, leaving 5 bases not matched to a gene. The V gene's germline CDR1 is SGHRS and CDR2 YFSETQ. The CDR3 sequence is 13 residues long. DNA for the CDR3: TGCGCCAGCAGGAGGACAGGAAACTACGAGCAGTACTTC. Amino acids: CASRRTGNYEQYF.

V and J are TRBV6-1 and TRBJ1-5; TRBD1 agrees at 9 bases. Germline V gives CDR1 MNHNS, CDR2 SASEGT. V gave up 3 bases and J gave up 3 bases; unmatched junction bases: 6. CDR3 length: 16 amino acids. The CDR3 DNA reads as TGTGCCAGCAGTGATCTCGGGACAGGGAACAATCAGCCCCAGCATTTT. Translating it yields CASSDLGTGNNQPQHF.

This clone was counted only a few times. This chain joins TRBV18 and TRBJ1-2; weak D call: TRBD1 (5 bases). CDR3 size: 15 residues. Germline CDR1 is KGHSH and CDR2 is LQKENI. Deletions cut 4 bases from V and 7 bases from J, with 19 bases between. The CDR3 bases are TGTGCCAGCTCACTTCTTACAGGAGTCTTCGGTGGCTACACCTTC. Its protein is CASSLLTGVFGGYTF.

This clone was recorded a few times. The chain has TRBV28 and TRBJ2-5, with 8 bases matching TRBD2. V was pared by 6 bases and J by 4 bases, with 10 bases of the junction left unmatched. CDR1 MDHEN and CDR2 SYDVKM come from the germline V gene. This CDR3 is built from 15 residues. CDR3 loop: CASSPTGRGAETQYF. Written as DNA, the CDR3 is TGTGCCAGCAGCCCCACCGGGAGGGGGGCAGAGACCCAGTACTTC.

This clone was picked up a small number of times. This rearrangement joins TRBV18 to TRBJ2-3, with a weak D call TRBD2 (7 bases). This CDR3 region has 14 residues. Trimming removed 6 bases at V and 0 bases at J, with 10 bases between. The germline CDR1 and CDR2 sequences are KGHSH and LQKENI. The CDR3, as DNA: TGTGCCAGCTCGCGGGGGCCTAGCACAGATACGCAGTATTTT. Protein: CASSRGPSTDTQYF. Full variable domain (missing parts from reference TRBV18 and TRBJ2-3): NAGVMQNPRHLVRRRGQEARLRCSPMKGHSHVYWYRQLPEEGLKFMVYLQKENIIDESGMPKERFSAEFPKEGPSILRIQQVVRGDSAAYFCASSRGPSTDTQYFGPGTRLTVL.

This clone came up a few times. CDR3 coding DNA: TGTGCCATCAGTGATGCCGGGACTAGCGGCACAGATACGCAGTATTTT. It encodes CAISDAGTSGTDTQYF. The J gene is TRBJ2-3, the V gene TRBV10-3; TRBD2 aligns across 10 bases. After removal of 3 bases from V and 1 base from J, the junction contained 4 bases not matched to a gene. Germline-derived CDR1 and CDR2 are ENHRY and SYGVKD. The length of the CDR3 is 16 residues.

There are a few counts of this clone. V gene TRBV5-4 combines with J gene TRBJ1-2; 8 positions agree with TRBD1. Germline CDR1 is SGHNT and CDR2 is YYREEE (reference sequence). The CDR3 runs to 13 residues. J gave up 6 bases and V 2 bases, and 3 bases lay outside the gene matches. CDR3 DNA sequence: TGTGCCAGCAGCTTCGACAGGGGCGATGGCTACACCTTC. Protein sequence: CASSFDRGDGYTF.

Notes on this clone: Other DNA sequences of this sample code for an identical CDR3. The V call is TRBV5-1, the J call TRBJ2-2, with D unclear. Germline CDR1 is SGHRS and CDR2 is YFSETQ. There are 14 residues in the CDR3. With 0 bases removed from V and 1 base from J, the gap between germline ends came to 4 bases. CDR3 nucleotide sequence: TGCGCCAGCAGCTTGGGCGGGAACACCGGGGAGCTGTTTTTT. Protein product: CASSLGGNTGELFF. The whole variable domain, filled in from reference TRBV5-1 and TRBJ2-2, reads KAGVTQTPRYLIKTRGQQVTLSCSPISGHRSVSWYQQTPGQGLQFLFEYFSETQRNKGNFPGRFSGRQFSNSRSEMNVSTLELGDSALYLCASSLGGNTGELFFGEGSRLTVL.

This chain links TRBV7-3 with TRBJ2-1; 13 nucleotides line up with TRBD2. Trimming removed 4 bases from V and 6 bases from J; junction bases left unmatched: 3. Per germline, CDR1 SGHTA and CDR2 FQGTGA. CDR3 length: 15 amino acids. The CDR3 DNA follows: TGTGCCAGCAGCTCCGGGACTAGCGGGGTCAATGAGCAGTTCTTC. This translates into CASSSGTSGVNEQFF.

The CDR3 loop is CARGARTWYAGEQFF. The CDR3 nucleotides are TGTGCCAGAGGAGCCCGGACGTGGTACGCGGGTGAGCAGTTCTTC. This chain links TRBV2 with TRBJ2-1, with D possibly being TRBD2 (5 bases). The V end was cut by 9 bases, the J end by 9 bases, with 24 bases between. The CDR3 covers 15 residues. The germline gives CDR1 SNHLY, CDR2 FYNNEI. Supplemented by reference TRBV2 and TRBJ2-1, the full variable domain reads EPEVTQTPSHQVTQMGQEVILRCVPISNHLYFYWYRQILGQKVEFLVSFYNNEISEKSEIFDDQFSVERPDGSNFTLKIRSTKLEDSAMYFCARGARTWYAGEQFFGPGTRLTVL.

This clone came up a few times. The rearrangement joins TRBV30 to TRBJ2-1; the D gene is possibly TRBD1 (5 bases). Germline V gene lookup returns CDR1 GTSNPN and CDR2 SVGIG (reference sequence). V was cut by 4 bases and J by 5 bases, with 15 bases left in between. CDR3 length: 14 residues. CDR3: CAWTPGRRDNEQFF. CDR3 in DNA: TGTGCCTGGACCCCAGGTCGCAGGGACAATGAGCAGTTCTTC.

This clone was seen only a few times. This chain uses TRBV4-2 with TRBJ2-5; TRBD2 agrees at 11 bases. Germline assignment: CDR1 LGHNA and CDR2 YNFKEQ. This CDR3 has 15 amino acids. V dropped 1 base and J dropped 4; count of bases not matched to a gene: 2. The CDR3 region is CASSQGLAGGETQYF. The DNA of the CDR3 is TGTGCCAGCAGCCAAGGCCTAGCGGGAGGAGAGACCCAGTACTTC.

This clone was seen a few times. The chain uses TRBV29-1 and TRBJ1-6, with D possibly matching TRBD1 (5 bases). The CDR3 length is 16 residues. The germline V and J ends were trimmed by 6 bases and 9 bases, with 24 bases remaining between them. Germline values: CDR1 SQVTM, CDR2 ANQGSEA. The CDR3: CSVALLRGFGFSPLHF. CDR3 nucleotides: TGCAGCGTAGCTCTCTTACGGGGGTTTGGGTTTTCACCCCTCCACTTT.